This TCR beta chain derives from a study of cytomegalovirus exposure and HLA in healthy donors. Amplification used 60 Vbeta primers and 13 Jbeta primers. The protocol was immunoSEQ multiplex PCR, while the TCRdb copy is restricted to in-frame clones and leaves out a portion. The table has around 230,000 clones, 82% seen once. As for this clone: What it recognizes is unknown.

Study results and caveats: HLA allele associations emerged for 17,000 or so TCR beta sequences in a later analysis, at 0.05 false discovery rate. TRBV6-2, TRBV6-3 and some other V segments were excluded as indistinguishable.

Per the germline V gene, CDR1 is SGHRS and CDR2 is YFSETQ. This CDR3 region has 11 residues. Trimming shortened V by 3 bases and J by 3 bases, and 4 bases separated the two germline ends. This clonotype originated in a man aged 35-49 years in good health and CMV-seropositive. Sample: PBMCs. V is TRBV5-1 and J is TRBJ2-7; D not certain. The chain's CDR3 is CASSSNYEQYF. Here the CDR3 DNA reads TGCGCCAGCAGCTCCAACTACGAGCAGTACTTC. The entire variable domain, with the rest obtained from reference TRBV5-1 and TRBJ2-7, is as follows: KAGVTQTPRYLIKTRGQQVTLSCSPISGHRSVSWYQQTPGQGLQFLFEYFSETQRNKGNFPGRFSGRQFSNSRSEMNVSTLELGDSALYLCASSSNYEQYFGPGTRLTVT.